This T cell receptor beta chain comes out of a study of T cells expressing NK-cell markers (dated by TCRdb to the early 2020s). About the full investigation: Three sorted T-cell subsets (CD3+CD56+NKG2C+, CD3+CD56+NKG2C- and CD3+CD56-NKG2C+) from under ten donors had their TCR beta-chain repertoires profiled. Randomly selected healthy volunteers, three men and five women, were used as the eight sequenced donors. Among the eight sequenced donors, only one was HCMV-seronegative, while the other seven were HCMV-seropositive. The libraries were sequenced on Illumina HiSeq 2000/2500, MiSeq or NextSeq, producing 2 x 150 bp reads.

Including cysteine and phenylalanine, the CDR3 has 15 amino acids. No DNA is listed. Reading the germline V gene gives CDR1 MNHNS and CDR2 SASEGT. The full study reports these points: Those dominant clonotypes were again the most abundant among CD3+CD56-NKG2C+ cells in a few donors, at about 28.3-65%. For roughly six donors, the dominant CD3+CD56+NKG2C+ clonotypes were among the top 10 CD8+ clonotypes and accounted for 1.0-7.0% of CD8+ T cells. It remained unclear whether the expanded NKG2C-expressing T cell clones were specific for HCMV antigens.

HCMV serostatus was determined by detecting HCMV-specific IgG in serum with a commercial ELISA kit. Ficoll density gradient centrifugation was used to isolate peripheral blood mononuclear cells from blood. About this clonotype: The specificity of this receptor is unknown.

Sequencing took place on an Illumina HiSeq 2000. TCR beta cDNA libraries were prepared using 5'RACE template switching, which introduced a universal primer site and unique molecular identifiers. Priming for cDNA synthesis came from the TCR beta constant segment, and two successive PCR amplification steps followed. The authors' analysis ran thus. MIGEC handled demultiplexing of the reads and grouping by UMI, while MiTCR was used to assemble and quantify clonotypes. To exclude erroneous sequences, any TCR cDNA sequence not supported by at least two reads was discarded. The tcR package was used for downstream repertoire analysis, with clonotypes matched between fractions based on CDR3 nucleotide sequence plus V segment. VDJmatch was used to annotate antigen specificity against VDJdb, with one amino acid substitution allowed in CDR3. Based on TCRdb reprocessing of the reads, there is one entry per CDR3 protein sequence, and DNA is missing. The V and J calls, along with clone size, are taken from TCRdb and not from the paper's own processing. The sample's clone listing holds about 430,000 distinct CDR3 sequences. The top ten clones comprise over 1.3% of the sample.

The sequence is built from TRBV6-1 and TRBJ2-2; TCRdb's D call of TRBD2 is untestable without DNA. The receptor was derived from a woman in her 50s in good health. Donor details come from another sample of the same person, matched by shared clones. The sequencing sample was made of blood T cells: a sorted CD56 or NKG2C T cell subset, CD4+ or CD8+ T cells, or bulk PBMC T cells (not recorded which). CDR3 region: CASTTGGQITGELFF.